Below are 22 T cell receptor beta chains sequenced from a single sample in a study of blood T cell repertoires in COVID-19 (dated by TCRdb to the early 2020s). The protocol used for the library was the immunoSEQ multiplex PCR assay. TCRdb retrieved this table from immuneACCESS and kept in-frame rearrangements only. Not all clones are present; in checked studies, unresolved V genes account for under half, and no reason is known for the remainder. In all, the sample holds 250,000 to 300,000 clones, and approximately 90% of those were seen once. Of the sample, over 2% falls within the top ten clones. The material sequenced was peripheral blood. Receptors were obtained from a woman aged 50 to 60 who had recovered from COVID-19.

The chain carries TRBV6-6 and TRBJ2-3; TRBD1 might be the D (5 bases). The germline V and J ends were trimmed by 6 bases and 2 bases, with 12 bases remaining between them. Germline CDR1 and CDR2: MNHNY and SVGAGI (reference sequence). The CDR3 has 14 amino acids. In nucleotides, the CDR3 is TGTGCCAGCAGACTCACAGGTGTCACAGATACGCAGTATTTT. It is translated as CASRLTGVTDTQYF.

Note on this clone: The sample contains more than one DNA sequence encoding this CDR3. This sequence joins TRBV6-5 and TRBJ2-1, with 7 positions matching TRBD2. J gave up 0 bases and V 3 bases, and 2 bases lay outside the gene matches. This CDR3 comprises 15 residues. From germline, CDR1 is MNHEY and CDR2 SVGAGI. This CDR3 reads CASSYGGSSYNEQFF. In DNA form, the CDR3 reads TGTGCCAGCAGTTATGGCGGGAGCTCCTACAATGAGCAGTTCTTC.

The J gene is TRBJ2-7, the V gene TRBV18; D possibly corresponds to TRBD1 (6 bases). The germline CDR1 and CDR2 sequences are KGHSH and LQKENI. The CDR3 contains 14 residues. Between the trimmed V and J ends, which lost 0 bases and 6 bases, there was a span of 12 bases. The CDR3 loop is CASSPPGRGGEQYF. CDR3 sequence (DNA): TGTGCCAGCTCACCACCTGGGAGAGGGGGCGAGCAGTACTTC.

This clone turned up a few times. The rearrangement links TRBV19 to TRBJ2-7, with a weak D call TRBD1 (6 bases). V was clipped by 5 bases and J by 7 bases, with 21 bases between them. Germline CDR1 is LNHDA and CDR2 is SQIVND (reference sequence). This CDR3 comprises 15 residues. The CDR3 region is CASSARTVAKGEQYF. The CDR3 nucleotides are TGTGCCAGTAGTGCCCGGACAGTCGCAAAAGGGGAGCAGTACTTC.

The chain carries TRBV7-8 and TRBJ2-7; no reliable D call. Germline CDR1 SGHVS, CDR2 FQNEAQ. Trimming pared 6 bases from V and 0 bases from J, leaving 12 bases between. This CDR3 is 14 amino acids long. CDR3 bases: TGTGCCAGCAGTATAGATGAGGCCTCCTACGAGCAGTACTTC. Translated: CASSIDEASYEQYF.

The CDR3 DNA sequence: TGTGCCAGCACTGGGGCAGACATCCTAGAAGCTTTCTTT. Its protein is CASTGADILEAFF. The V and J genes are TRBV2 and TRBJ1-1; D may be TRBD1 (5 bases). V lost 7 bases and J 8 bases, leaving 17 bases between the germline ends. Germline V gene sequence: CDR1 SNHLY, CDR2 FYNNEI. There are 13 residues in the CDR3.

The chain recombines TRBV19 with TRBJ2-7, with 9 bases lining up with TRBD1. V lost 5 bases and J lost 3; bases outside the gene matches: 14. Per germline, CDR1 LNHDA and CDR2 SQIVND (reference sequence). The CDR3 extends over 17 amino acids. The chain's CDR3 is CASSSIPGTGKFYEQYF. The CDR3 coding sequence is TGTGCCAGTAGTTCCATCCCCGGGACAGGGAAATTCTACGAGCAGTACTTC.

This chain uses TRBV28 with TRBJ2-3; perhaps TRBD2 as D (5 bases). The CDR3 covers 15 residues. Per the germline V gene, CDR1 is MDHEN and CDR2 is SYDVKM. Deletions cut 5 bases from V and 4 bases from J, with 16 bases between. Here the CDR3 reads CASSKLGLGSDTQYF. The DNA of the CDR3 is TGTGCCAGCAGTAAACTAGGTCTGGGGTCAGATACGCAGTATTTT.

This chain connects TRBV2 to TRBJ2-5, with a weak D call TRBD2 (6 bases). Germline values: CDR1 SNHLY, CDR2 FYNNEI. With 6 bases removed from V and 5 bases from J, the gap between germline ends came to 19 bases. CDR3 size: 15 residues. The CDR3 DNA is TGTGCCAGCAGCGGGGGTGGGAGGATTGGGGAGACCCAGTACTTC. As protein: CASSGGGRIGETQYF.

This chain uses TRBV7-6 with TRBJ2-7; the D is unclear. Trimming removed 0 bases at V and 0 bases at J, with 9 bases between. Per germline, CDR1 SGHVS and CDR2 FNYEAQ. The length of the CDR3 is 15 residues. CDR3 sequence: CASSLAASSSYEQYF. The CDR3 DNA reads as TGTGCCAGCAGCTTAGCAGCTTCTAGCTCCTACGAGCAGTACTTC.

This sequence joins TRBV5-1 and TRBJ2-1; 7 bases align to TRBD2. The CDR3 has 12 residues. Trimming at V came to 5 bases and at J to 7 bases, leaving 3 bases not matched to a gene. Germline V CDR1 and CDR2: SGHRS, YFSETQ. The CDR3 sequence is CASRSGRNEQFF. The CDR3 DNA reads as TGCGCCAGCAGGTCCGGGAGGAATGAGCAGTTCTTC.

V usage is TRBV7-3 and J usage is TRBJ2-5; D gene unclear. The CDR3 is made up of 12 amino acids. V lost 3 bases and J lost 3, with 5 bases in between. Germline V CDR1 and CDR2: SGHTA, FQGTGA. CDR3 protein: CASSLTKETQYF. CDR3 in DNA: TGTGCCAGCAGCTTGACAAAAGAGACCCAGTACTTC.

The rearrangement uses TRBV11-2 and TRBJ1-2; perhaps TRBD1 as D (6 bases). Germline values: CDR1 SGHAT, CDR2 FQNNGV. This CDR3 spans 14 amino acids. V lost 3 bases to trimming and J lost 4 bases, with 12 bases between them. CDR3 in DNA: TGTGCCAGCAGCTTTCCCGGACAGACCTATGGCTACACCTTC. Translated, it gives CASSFPGQTYGYTF.

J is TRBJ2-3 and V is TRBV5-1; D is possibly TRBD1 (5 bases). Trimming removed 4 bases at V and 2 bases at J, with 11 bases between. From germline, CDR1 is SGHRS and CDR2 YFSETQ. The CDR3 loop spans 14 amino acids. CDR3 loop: CASSARQITDTQYF. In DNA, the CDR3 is TGCGCCAGCAGCGCCCGACAGATCACAGATACGCAGTATTTT. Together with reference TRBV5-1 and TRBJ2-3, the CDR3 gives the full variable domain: KAGVTQTPRYLIKTRGQQVTLSCSPISGHRSVSWYQQTPGQGLQFLFEYFSETQRNKGNFPGRFSGRQFSNSRSEMNVSTLELGDSALYLCASSARQITDTQYFGPGTRLTVL.

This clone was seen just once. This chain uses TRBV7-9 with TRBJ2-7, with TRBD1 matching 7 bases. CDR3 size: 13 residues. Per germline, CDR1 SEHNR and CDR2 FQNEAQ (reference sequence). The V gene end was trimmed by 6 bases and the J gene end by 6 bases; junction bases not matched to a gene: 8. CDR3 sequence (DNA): TGTGCCAGCAGAGCAAGTGCAGGGGGCGAGCAGTACTTC. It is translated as CASRASAGGEQYF.

CDR3: CASSQEGQKLYNEQFF. In nucleotides, the CDR3 is TGTGCCAGCAGCCAAGAGGGACAGAAACTCTACAATGAGCAGTTCTTC. The chain is built from TRBV14 and TRBJ2-1; TRBD1 aligns across 7 bases. CDR3 length: 16 residues. Germline CDR1 SGHDN, CDR2 FVKESK. The V and J ends lost 0 bases and 3 bases, in that order; junction bases with no gene match: 5.

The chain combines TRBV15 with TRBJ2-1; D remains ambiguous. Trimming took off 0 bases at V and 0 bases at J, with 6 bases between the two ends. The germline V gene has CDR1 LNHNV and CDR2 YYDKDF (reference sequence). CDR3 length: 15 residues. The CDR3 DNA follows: TGTGCCACCAGCAGAGACATGAGCTCCTACAATGAGCAGTTCTTC. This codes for CATSRDMSSYNEQFF.

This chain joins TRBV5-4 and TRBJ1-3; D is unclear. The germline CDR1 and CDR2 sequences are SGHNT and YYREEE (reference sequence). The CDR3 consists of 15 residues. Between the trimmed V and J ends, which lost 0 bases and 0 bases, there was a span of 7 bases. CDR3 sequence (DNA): TGTGCCAGCAGCTTGGGTGGGCTCTCTGGAAACACCATATATTTT. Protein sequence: CASSLGGLSGNTIYF.

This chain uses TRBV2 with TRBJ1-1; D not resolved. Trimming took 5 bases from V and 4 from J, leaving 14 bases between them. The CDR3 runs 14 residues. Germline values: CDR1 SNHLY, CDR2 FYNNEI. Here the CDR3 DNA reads TGTGCCAGCAGTAATACCCAGGTGTCCACTGAAGCTTTCTTT. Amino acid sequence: CASSNTQVSTEAFF. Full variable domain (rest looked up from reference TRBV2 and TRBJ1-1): EPEVTQTPSHQVTQMGQEVILRCVPISNHLYFYWYRQILGQKVEFLVSFYNNEISEKSEIFDDQFSVERPDGSNFTLKIRSTKLEDSAMYFCASSNTQVSTEAFFGQGTRLTVV.

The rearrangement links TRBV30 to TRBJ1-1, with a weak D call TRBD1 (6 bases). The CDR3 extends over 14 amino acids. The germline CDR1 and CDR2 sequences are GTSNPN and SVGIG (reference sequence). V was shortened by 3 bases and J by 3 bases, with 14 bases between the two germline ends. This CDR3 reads CAWRIRGGYTEAFF. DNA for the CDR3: TGTGCCTGGAGGATCCGGGGGGGCTACACTGAAGCTTTCTTT.

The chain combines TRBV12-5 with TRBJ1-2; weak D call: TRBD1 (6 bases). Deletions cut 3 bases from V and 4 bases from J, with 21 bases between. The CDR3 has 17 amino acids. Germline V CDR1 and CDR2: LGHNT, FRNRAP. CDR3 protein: CASGFATHRAVLYGYTF. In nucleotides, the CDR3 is TGTGCTAGTGGTTTCGCGACCCACAGGGCAGTCCTCTATGGCTACACCTTC. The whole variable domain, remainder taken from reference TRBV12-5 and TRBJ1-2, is DARVTQTPRHKVTEMGQEVTMRCQPILGHNTVFWYRQTMMQGLELLAYFRNRAPLDDSGMPKDRFSAEMPDATLATLKIQPSEPRDSAVYFCASGFATHRAVLYGYTFGSGTRLTVV.

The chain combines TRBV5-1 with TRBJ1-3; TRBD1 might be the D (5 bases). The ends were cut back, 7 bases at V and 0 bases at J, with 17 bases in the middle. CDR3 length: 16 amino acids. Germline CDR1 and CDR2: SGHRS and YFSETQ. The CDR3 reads CASSLYGTNSGNTIYF. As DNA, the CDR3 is TGCGCCAGCTCCCTCTATGGGACTAACTCTGGAAACACCATATATTTT.